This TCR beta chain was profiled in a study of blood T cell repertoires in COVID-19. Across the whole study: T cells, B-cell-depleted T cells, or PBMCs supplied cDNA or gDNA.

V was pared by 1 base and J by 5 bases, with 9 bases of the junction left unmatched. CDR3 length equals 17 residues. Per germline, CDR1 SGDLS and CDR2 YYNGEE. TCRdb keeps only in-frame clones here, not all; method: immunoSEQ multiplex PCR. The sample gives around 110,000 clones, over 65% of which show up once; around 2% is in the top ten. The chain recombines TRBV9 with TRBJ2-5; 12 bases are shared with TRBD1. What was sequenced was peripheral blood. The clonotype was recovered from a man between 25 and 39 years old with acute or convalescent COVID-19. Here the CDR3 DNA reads TGTGCCAGCAGCGTATCCGGGACAGGGGGCGGTGGGGAGACCCAGTACTTC. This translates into CASSVSGTGGGGETQYF. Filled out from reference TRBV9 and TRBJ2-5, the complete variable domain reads DSGVTQTPKHLITATGQRVTLRCSPRSGDLSVYWYQQSLDQGLQFLIQYYNGEERAKGNILERFSAQQFPDLHSELNLSSLELGDSALYFCASSVSGTGGGGETQYFGPGTRLLVL.